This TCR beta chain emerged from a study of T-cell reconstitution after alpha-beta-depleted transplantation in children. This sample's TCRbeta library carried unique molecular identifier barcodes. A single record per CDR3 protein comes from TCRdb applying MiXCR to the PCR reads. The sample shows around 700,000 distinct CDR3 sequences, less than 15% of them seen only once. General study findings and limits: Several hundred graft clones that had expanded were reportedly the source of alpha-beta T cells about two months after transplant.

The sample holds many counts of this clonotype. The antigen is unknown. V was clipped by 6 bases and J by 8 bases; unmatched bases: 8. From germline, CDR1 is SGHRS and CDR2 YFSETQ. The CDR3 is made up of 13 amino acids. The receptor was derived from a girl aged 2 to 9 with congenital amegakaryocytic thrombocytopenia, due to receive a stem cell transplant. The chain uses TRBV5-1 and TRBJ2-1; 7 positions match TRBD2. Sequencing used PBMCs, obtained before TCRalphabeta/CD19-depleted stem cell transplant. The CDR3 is CASTLAVSYEQFF. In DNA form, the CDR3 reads TGCGCCAGCACTCTAGCGGTATCCTATGAGCAGTTCTTC.